Shown below are 30 T cell receptor beta chains from a single sample sequenced in a study of T-cell memory formation after mild COVID-19. Via MiXCR, TCRdb re-called the 5' RACE reads, giving one row per CDR3 protein. The data show some 200,000 distinct CDR3 sequences, with about 9.2% seen just once and 3.5% held by the top ten. Sample: PBMCs or a T cell subset sorted from them (not recorded which). The source of these receptors is a man younger than 30 who had mild COVID-19 (a few samples of this study predate the infection). Cell type and time point are not known.

This clonotype appeared many times. The CDR3 DNA reads TGTGCCAGCAGCTTAGCGGGGCTCACCTACAATGAGCAGTTCTTC. Translating it yields CASSLAGLTYNEQFF. V usage is TRBV7-9 and J usage is TRBJ2-1, with D possibly matching TRBD1 (5 bases). This CDR3 comprises 15 residues. Looked up from germline, CDR1 is SEHNR and CDR2 is FQNEAQ (reference sequence). V lost 0 bases, J lost 2 bases, and 8 bases lay in between.

This clonotype was observed a few times. V usage is TRBV5-1 and J usage is TRBJ2-2; D not certain. Trimming removed 4 bases at V and 5 bases at J, with 9 bases between. The germline CDR1 and CDR2 sequences are SGHRS and YFSETQ. The CDR3 spans 13 residues. The CDR3 protein is CASSGRSTGELFF. The CDR3 nucleotides read TGCGCCAGCAGCGGAAGATCGACCGGGGAGCTGTTTTTT.

The table lists this clonotype with many counts. The rearrangement joins TRBV29-1 to TRBJ1-1; 8 positions match TRBD1. The germline V gene has CDR1 SQVTM and CDR2 ANQGSEA. V was clipped by 4 bases and J by 1 base; unmatched bases: 5. This CDR3 has 14 residues. The CDR3 loop reads CSVGVTGANTEAFF. The CDR3 bases are TGCAGCGTTGGCGTGACAGGGGCGAACACTGAAGCTTTCTTT.

The table lists this clonotype with many counts. This chain uses TRBV10-3 with TRBJ2-1, with D possibly being TRBD1 or TRBD2 (5 bases each). CDR3 length: 16 amino acids. V was cut by 6 bases and J by 0 bases, with 15 bases left in between. Germline values: CDR1 ENHRY, CDR2 SYGVKD. Here the CDR3 DNA reads TGTGCCATCAGGGCGACAGACTATCGCTCCTACAATGAGCAGTTCTTC. Protein: CAIRATDYRSYNEQFF.

The CDR3 is CATRRSNQPQHF. The DNA for the CDR3 is TGTGCCACGCGGAGGAGCAATCAGCCCCAGCATTTT. This chain joins TRBV12-3 or TRBV12-4 and TRBJ1-5; D ambiguous. The CDR3 length is 12 residues. Trimming stripped 10 bases from V and 1 base from J, with 8 bases between.

The chain employs TRBV7-2 and TRBJ2-5; 8 bases are a match to TRBD1. This CDR3 region has 14 residues. Germline-derived CDR1 and CDR2 are SGHTA and FQGNSA. The trim removed 3 bases at V and 4 bases at J, leaving 4 bases unmatched. CDR3 in DNA: TGTGCCAGCAGCTTGACAGGGGCAGGAGAGACCCAGTACTTC. Amino acids: CASSLTGAGETQYF.

This clonotype was counted between two and nine times. The V call is TRBV20-1, the J call TRBJ1-6; TRBD1 might be the D (6 bases). CDR1 DFQATT and CDR2 SNEGSKA come from the germline V gene (reference sequence). The CDR3 is 13 residues long. The CDR3 loop reads CSVQGAHNSPLHF. The DNA of the CDR3 is TGCAGCGTACAGGGAGCTCATAATTCACCCCTCCACTTT.

The rearrangement joins TRBV4-2 to TRBJ1-5, with 7 positions matching TRBD1. Germline lookup yields CDR1 LGHNA and CDR2 YNFKEQ. V lost 0 bases to trimming and J lost 6 bases; unmatched junction nucleotides: 11. This CDR3 has 17 amino acids. The CDR3 sequence is CASSQDVADRSRQPQHF. CDR3 in DNA: TGTGCCAGCAGCCAAGATGTAGCGGACAGGTCACGTCAGCCCCAGCATTTT.

V usage is TRBV5-6 and J usage is TRBJ2-7; maybe TRBD1 (6 bases). CDR1 SGHDT and CDR2 YYEEEE come from the germline V gene. The CDR3 runs to 14 residues. Between the trimmed V and J ends, which lost 2 bases and 3 bases, there was a span of 12 bases. CDR3 bases: TGTGCCAGCAGCTTCGAGACAGGACGCTACGAGCAGTACGTC. Protein product: CASSFETGRYEQYV.

CDR3 amino acids: CASSYPARTSLQETQYF. The DNA for the CDR3 is TGTGCCAGCAGTTACCCCGCCCGGACTAGTCTTCAAGAGACCCAGTACTTC. This chain links TRBV6-2 or TRBV6-3 with TRBJ2-5, with 7 bases aligning to TRBD2. V dropped 2 bases and J dropped 2; count of bases not matched to a gene: 11. Germline CDR1 and CDR2: MNHEY and SVGEGT. The CDR3 length is 17 residues.

The V and J genes are TRBV6-2 or TRBV6-3 and TRBJ1-5, with 12 bases aligning to TRBD1. Germline CDR1 MNHEY, CDR2 SVGEGT. This CDR3 comprises 17 residues. Germline trimming cut 6 bases from V and 5 bases from J; bases unmatched to any gene: 11. This CDR3 is CASSFSGTGGDYQPQHF. The CDR3 DNA is TGTGCCAGCAGCTTTTCCGGGACAGGGGGCGATTATCAGCCCCAGCATTTT.

The chain couples TRBV7-9 to TRBJ2-7, with D tentatively TRBD2 (5 bases). The V gene lost 5 bases and the J gene lost 6 bases, with 17 bases spanning the gap. CDR3 size: 14 residues. CDR1 SEHNR and CDR2 FQNEAQ come from the germline V gene (reference sequence). Written as DNA, the CDR3 is TGTGCCAGCAGCCTGGGGAACGGAGGATCCGAGCAGTACTTC. Protein sequence: CASSLGNGGSEQYF.

The chain combines TRBV30 with TRBJ2-1; TRBD2 aligns across 7 bases. The V and J ends lost 5 bases and 0 bases, in that order; junction bases with no gene match: 1. This CDR3 is 13 amino acids long. CDR1 is GTSNPN, CDR2 SVGIG, per germline (reference sequence). CDR3 sequence reads: CAWSGGSYNEQFF. In nucleotides, the CDR3 is TGTGCCTGGTCGGGGGGCTCCTACAATGAGCAGTTCTTC.

This clonotype was observed at least ten times. The V and J genes are TRBV4-3 and TRBJ1-2; D gene unclear. This CDR3 contains 14 residues. V lost 1 base and J lost 8, with 14 bases in between. Germline CDR1 LGHNA, CDR2 YSLEER. The CDR3 DNA reads TGCGCCAGCAGCCAAGGGTGGGGTGGGCGCGGCTACACCTTC. As protein: CASSQGWGGRGYTF.

This clonotype was seen ten or more times. The genes are TRBV7-9 and TRBJ1-3; no clear D. This CDR3 contains 15 residues. Germline V gene sequence: CDR1 SEHNR, CDR2 FQNEAQ (reference sequence). V lost 3 bases and J 3 bases, leaving 12 bases between the germline ends. Written as DNA, the CDR3 is TGTGCCAGCAGCTTTTTCCACGGGTATGGAAACACCATATATTTT. Translation gives CASSFFHGYGNTIYF.

In its sample, this clonotype was seen a few times. J is TRBJ2-5 and V is TRBV7-8, with D perhaps TRBD2 (6 bases). The CDR3 loop spans 14 amino acids. The germline gives CDR1 SGHVS, CDR2 FQNEAQ. V was pared by 5 bases and J by 4 bases, with 14 bases between. In DNA, the CDR3 is TGTGCCAGCAGCCTGGGCGGGGACTCAGAGACCCAGTACTTC. The encoded protein is CASSLGGDSETQYF.

The rearrangement uses TRBV4-2 and TRBJ1-6; D may be TRBD1 (6 bases). The CDR3 extends over 16 amino acids. CDR1 LGHNA and CDR2 YNFKEQ come from the germline V gene. Between the trimmed V and J ends, which lost 2 bases and 11 bases, there was a span of 19 bases. The CDR3 region is CASSQFPRGREPPLHF. In nucleotides, the CDR3 is TGTGCCAGCAGCCAATTCCCCAGGGGCAGGGAACCACCCCTCCACTTT.

The CDR3 DNA follows: TGTGCCACCGAAACCACCTACGAGCAGTACGTC. Amino acids: CATETTYEQYV. The V gene is TRBV2, the J gene TRBJ2-7, with D uncertain. The germline V and J ends were trimmed by 10 bases and 2 bases, with 9 bases remaining between them. Germline loops: CDR1 SNHLY, CDR2 FYNNEI. The CDR3 totals 11 residues.

As for this clonotype: A much more abundant neighbour one base away suggests this may be a read error. The chain combines TRBV7-2 with TRBJ1-2; D gene uncertain. The germline V gene encodes CDR1 SGHTA and CDR2 FQGNSA. The CDR3 runs 12 residues. The CDR3 bases are TGTGCCGGCAGCTTAGCGGGAAGGGGCTACACCTTC. It is translated as CAGSLAGRGYTF.

The chain is built from TRBV5-1 and TRBJ2-2, with 8 positions matching TRBD2. This CDR3 is built from 17 residues. The V and J ends lost 0 bases and 3 bases, in that order; junction bases with no gene match: 7. CDR1 and CDR2 from the germline V gene are SGHRS and YFSETQ. CDR3 sequence reads: CASSLALSGVHTGELFF. The CDR3 coding sequence is TGCGCCAGCAGCTTGGCCCTTAGCGGGGTGCACACCGGGGAGCTGTTTTTT.

This clonotype was seen a handful of times. The genes are TRBV5-6 and TRBJ1-1, with TRBD1 identical over 9 bases. Germline V gene sequence: CDR1 SGHDT, CDR2 YYEEEE. The CDR3 is 15 amino acids. Trimming at V came to 5 bases and at J to 4 bases, leaving 9 bases not matched to a gene. The CDR3 DNA reads TGTGCCAGCAGAAACGGGAGGGGACAGGGCACTGAAGCTTTCTTT. This translates into CASRNGRGQGTEAFF.

This clonotype occurred a few times. The rearrangement uses TRBV5-1 and TRBJ1-4, with D maybe TRBD1 (5 bases). Trimming removed 2 bases at V and 3 bases at J, with 8 bases between. The germline gives CDR1 SGHRS, CDR2 YFSETQ. This CDR3 contains 14 residues. In DNA, the CDR3 is TGCGCCAGCAGCTTAACAGGCTCTAATGAAAAACTGTTTTTT. Translated, it gives CASSLTGSNEKLFF.

This clonotype came up many times. CDR3: CASTLSGGWTDTQYF. CDR3 nucleotides: TGTGCCAGCACCCTATCTGGGGGCTGGACAGATACGCAGTATTTT. This chain joins TRBV9 and TRBJ2-3, with D tentatively TRBD1 (6 bases). The germline V gene encodes CDR1 SGDLS and CDR2 YYNGEE. CDR3 length equals 15 residues. V lost 6 bases and J lost 3, with 17 bases in between.

This clonotype was seen a few times. The chain employs TRBV4-2 and TRBJ1-5, with 9 bases lining up with TRBD1. V gave up 1 base and J gave up 7 bases; unmatched junction bases: 8. CDR1 and CDR2 (germline): LGHNA, YNFKEQ. There are 16 residues in the CDR3. The CDR3 region is CASSQGTGDVRQPQHF. CDR3 coding DNA: TGTGCCAGCAGCCAAGGGACAGGGGATGTAAGACAGCCCCAGCATTTT.

The V call is TRBV7-9, the J call TRBJ2-5; D gene ambiguous. Germline lookup yields CDR1 SEHNR and CDR2 FQNEAQ (reference sequence). The CDR3 is 12 amino acids. V gave up 2 bases and J gave up 5 bases, with 6 bases separating them. This CDR3 reads CASSLNTETQYF. The CDR3 DNA sequence: TGTGCCAGCAGCTTAAATACGGAGACCCAGTACTTC.

This clonotype was seen many times. The gene calls are TRBV6-2 or TRBV6-3 and TRBJ2-3; maybe TRBD1 (6 bases). The CDR3 spans 16 residues. Per germline, CDR1 MNHEY and CDR2 SVGEGT. The V and J ends lost 2 bases and 0 bases respectively, with 12 bases between them. The CDR3 here is CASSYLPGHSTDTQYF. The CDR3 DNA reads TGTGCCAGCAGTTACCTCCCGGGACACAGCACAGATACGCAGTATTTT.

The chain has TRBV5-1 and TRBJ1-1, with D maybe TRBD1 (5 bases). Trimming cost V 4 bases and J 3 bases, with 13 bases left between them. Germline V lookup: CDR1 SGHRS, CDR2 YFSETQ. The CDR3 extends over 14 amino acids. The CDR3: CASSTGTVDTEAFF. CDR3 DNA sequence: TGCGCCAGCAGCACCGGGACGGTAGACACTGAAGCTTTCTTT.

The chain carries TRBV24-1 and TRBJ1-2; 8 nucleotides agree with TRBD1. Trimming at V came to 5 bases and at J to 5 bases, leaving 6 bases not matched to a gene. Germline values: CDR1 KGHDR, CDR2 SFDVKD. The CDR3 is made up of 14 amino acids. The CDR3 region has the DNA TGTGCCACCAGTGGACAGGGGCGGTCGTATGGCTACACCTTC. This sequence encodes CATSGQGRSYGYTF.

The V call is TRBV12-3 or TRBV12-4, the J call TRBJ1-2, with D unclear. This CDR3 has 13 residues. Trimming removed 3 bases at V and 5 bases at J, with 10 bases between. CDR3 DNA sequence: TGTGCCAGCAGTTTCGGCCGCGGTTATGGCTACACCTTC. Translated: CASSFGRGYGYTF.

This clonotype was seen once. This sequence joins TRBV4-2 and TRBJ1-3; 8 bases are a match to TRBD1. In germline, CDR1 is LGHNA, CDR2 YNFKEQ. The V gene end was trimmed by 4 bases and the J gene end by 6 bases; junction bases not matched to a gene: 17. The CDR3 is made up of 18 amino acids. The CDR3 nucleotides are TGTGCCAGCAGCCTTAAACCGCCGCAGGGGGCAGCTGTAAACACCATATATTTT. Its protein is CASSLKPPQGAAVNTIYF.